The rows below give T cell receptor beta chains drawn from one sample of a study of Ad26.COV2.S vaccination and SARS-CoV-2 variants. Produced via immunoSEQ multiplex PCR; TCRdb's table is partial and in-frame only. The table records 300,000 to 350,000 clones, roughly 88% of them present only once. The source material was peripheral blood, sampled in a trial of Ad26.COV2.S vaccine versus placebo. These receptors came from a person between 18 and 59 years old who received the Ad26.COV2.S COVID-19 vaccine or a placebo. Each CDR3 is given with its conserved first and last residue. The order of the fields is clone size, J gene, V gene, D gene, CDR3 DNA, CDR3 protein. A D gene is named only where the DNA matches it firmly. Some rows have no size entry. The others give once, few or many, or a class for an expanded clone.

size: -; J: TRBJ2-5; V: TRBV15; D: TRBD2; DNA: TGTGCCACCAGCAGGGCTAGCGGGGGGAGAGAGACCCAGTACTTC; CDR3: CATSRASGGRETQYF
size: -; J: TRBJ2-2; V: TRBV9; D: -; DNA: TGTGCCAGCAGCGCCGTGCGGGGCGCCGGGGAGCTGTTTTTT; CDR3: CASSAVRGAGELFF
size: -; J: TRBJ1-1; V: TRBV7-9; D: -; DNA: TGTGCCAGCCTAAGGAAAAGAGACAGTAACACTGAAGCTTTCTTT; CDR3: CASLRKRDSNTEAFF
size: -; J: TRBJ1-1; V: TRBV7-8; D: -; DNA: TGTGCCAGCAGCTTAGACTTTCTGGGTCTGATGAACACTGAAGCTTTCTTT; CDR3: CASSLDFLGLMNTEAFF
size: -; J: TRBJ2-1; V: TRBV20-1; D: -; DNA: TGCAGTGCTAGTGACAGACCGGAGAAGCTAGCCGGGTATAATGAGCAGTTCTTC; CDR3: CSASDRPEKLAGYNEQFF
size: -; J: TRBJ2-1; V: TRBV7-8; D: -; DNA: TGTGCCAGCAGCTTATTGCAGGTCAATGAGCAGTTCTTC; CDR3: CASSLLQVNEQFF
size: few; J: TRBJ1-2; V: TRBV7-9; D: TRBD1; DNA: TGTGCCAGCAGCCCAATGACAGGGGATGGCTACACCTTC; CDR3: CASSPMTGDGYTF
size: -; J: TRBJ2-7; V: TRBV27; D: -; DNA: TGTGCCAGCAACCCCCGATCCCTTGACAGCTCCTACGAGCAGTACTTC; CDR3: CASNPRSLDSSYEQYF
size: -; J: TRBJ1-6; V: TRBV5-5; D: -; DNA: TGTGCCAGCAGCCTCTCGGCCGATAATTCACCCCTCCACTTT; CDR3: CASSLSADNSPLHF
size: -; J: TRBJ1-1; V: TRBV10-2; D: -; DNA: TGCGCCAGCAATGGGGATGCGGACACTGAAGCTTTCTTT; CDR3: CASNGDADTEAFF
size: -; J: TRBJ1-2; V: TRBV19; D: -; DNA: TGTGCCAGTAGTATCGGGGGGGCGGCCGACGCTAACTATGGCTACACCTTC; CDR3: CASSIGGAADANYGYTF
size: -; J: TRBJ1-5; V: TRBV19; D: -; DNA: TGTGCCAGTAGTACTAGGACAGTCATCAATCAGCCCCAGCATTTT; CDR3: CASSTRTVINQPQHF
size: -; J: TRBJ1-2; V: TRBV5-4; D: -; DNA: TGTGCCAGCAGCCGCGGCACAGGGCTGGTCTATGGCTACACCTTC; CDR3: CASSRGTGLVYGYTF
size: -; J: TRBJ2-3; V: TRBV19; D: TRBD2; DNA: TGTGCCAGTAGACCAGGGACTAGCGGGGGTACAGATACGCAGTATTTT; CDR3: CASRPGTSGGTDTQYF
size: -; J: TRBJ2-7; V: TRBV11-2; D: -; DNA: TGTGCCAGCAGGCCCGAGGTCTACGAGCAGTACTTC; CDR3: CASRPEVYEQYF
size: -; J: TRBJ2-3; V: TRBV28; D: -; DNA: TGTGCCAGCAGTTCAATAATTATTAGGTCACCGCGGGATACGCAGTATTTT; CDR3: CASSSIIIRSPRDTQYF
size: -; J: TRBJ2-5; V: TRBV4-3; D: TRBD2; DNA: TGCGCCAGCAGCCAAGGACTAGCGGAGACCCAGTACTTC; CDR3: CASSQGLAETQYF
size: -; J: TRBJ1-1; V: TRBV6-5; D: -; DNA: TGTGCCAGCAGCGCCCCGGTAGGGACTGAAGCTTTCTTT; CDR3: CASSAPVGTEAFF
size: -; J: TRBJ2-2; V: TRBV15; D: -; DNA: TGTGCCACCAGCAGAGAGTTCCGGGGCGCCGGGGAGCTGTTTTTT; CDR3: CATSREFRGAGELFF
size: -; J: TRBJ1-2; V: TRBV30; D: -; DNA: TGTGCCTGGAGGGGTGGGTATGGCTACACCTTC; CDR3: CAWRGGYGYTF
size: once; J: TRBJ2-1; V: TRBV15; D: TRBD2; DNA: TGTGCCACCAGCAGTCCGGGACTAGCTAACGGCGATGAGCAGTTCTTC; CDR3: CATSSPGLANGDEQFF
size: -; J: TRBJ2-3; V: TRBV5-6; D: -; DNA: TGTGCCAGCAGCTTGGAGGGGGAGGGGCGGTCCACAGATACGCAGTATTTT; CDR3: CASSLEGEGRSTDTQYF
size: -; J: TRBJ1-5; V: TRBV12-5; D: TRBD1; DNA: TGTGCTAGTGGGCGGGACAGAAGTAGTCAGCCCCAGCATTTT; CDR3: CASGRDRSSQPQHF
size: -; J: TRBJ2-1; V: TRBV12-3/TRBV12-4; D: -; DNA: TGTGCCAGCAGTACAGGGAACAATGAGCAGTTCTTC; CDR3: CASSTGNNEQFF
size: -; J: TRBJ2-6; V: TRBV6-5; D: -; DNA: TGTGCCAGCAGTACTGGGCCTGGGGCCAACGTCCTGACTTTC; CDR3: CASSTGPGANVLTF
size: -; J: TRBJ1-2; V: TRBV11-2; D: TRBD1; DNA: TGTGCCAGCAGCCTCGACAGGGGTGGCGGCTACACCTTC; CDR3: CASSLDRGGGYTF
size: -; J: TRBJ1-1; V: TRBV21-1; D: -; DNA: TGTGCCAGCAGCAAACACAGCTACACTGAAGCTTTCTTT; CDR3: CASSKHSYTEAFF
size: -; J: TRBJ1-4; V: TRBV6-1; D: TRBD1; DNA: TGTGCCAGCAGTGAAAGAACAGGGGGCGCAGCTAATGAAAAACTGTTTTTT; CDR3: CASSERTGGAANEKLFF
size: -; J: TRBJ2-2; V: TRBV7-2; D: -; DNA: TGTGCCAGCAGCCGGGACCTAACCGGGGAGCTGTTTTTT; CDR3: CASSRDLTGELFF
size: -; J: TRBJ2-3; V: TRBV27; D: -; DNA: TGTGCCAGCAGAAAACAGGGTGTAAAAGATACGCAGTATTTT; CDR3: CASRKQGVKDTQYF
size: -; J: TRBJ2-1; V: TRBV5-4; D: -; DNA: TGTGCCAGCAGCTTGGGGGGGGTGTCTGAGAATGAGCAGTTCTTC; CDR3: CASSLGGVSENEQFF
size: -; J: TRBJ2-7; V: TRBV19; D: TRBD1; DNA: TGTGCCAGTAGTTCCGGGACAGCCTCCTACGAGCAGTACTTC; CDR3: CASSSGTASYEQYF
size: -; J: TRBJ2-5; V: TRBV13; D: TRBD2; DNA: TGTGCCAGCAGCTCTTATGGGCTAGCGGGTAAAGAAGAGACCCAGTACTTC; CDR3: CASSSYGLAGKEETQYF
size: -; J: TRBJ1-2; V: TRBV5-5; D: TRBD1; DNA: TGTGCCAGCAGCTTGGACAGGGGATATGGCTACACCTTC; CDR3: CASSLDRGYGYTF
size: few; J: TRBJ2-1; V: TRBV6-2/TRBV6-3; D: -; DNA: TGTGCCAGCAGTTATGACTACTACCCCACCTCCTACAATGAGCAGTTCTTC; CDR3: CASSYDYYPTSYNEQFF
size: -; J: TRBJ1-5; V: TRBV11-3; D: -; DNA: TGTGCCAGCAGCCGGGACGTGAATCAGCCCCAGCATTTT; CDR3: CASSRDVNQPQHF
size: few; J: TRBJ1-5; V: TRBV9; D: -; DNA: TGTGCCAGCAGCGTAGAGCCCACAGCTAATCAGCCCCAGCATTTT; CDR3: CASSVEPTANQPQHF
size: -; J: TRBJ1-1; V: TRBV7-6; D: TRBD1; DNA: TGTGCCAGCAGCCTTGGACAGGGGAACACTGAAGCTTTCTTT; CDR3: CASSLGQGNTEAFF
size: -; J: TRBJ1-1; V: TRBV12-3/TRBV12-4; D: -; DNA: TGTGCCAGCAGTTTTGTCCCCACTGAAGCTTTCTTT; CDR3: CASSFVPTEAFF
size: few; J: TRBJ2-1; V: TRBV24-1; D: -; DNA: TGTGCCACCACAGGGGGGCCCTACAATGAGCAGTTCTTC; CDR3: CATTGGPYNEQFF
size: -; J: TRBJ2-1; V: TRBV9; D: -; DNA: TGTGCCAGCAGCGTAGGGGTCGTAGGCGTTTCTTCTGAGCAGTTCTTC; CDR3: CASSVGVVGVSSEQFF
size: -; J: TRBJ2-2; V: TRBV7-8; D: TRBD1; DNA: TGTGCCAGCAGCTACAGGGGGAACACCGGGGAGCTGTTTTTT; CDR3: CASSYRGNTGELFF
size: -; J: TRBJ1-1; V: TRBV7-9; D: TRBD1; DNA: TGTGCCAGCAGCCCACAGGGGTTGTTCACTGAAGCTTTCTTT; CDR3: CASSPQGLFTEAFF
size: once; J: TRBJ2-3; V: TRBV6-6; D: -; DNA: TGTGCCAGCAGTTACTCCGGAAAAAGCACAGATACGCAGTATTTT; CDR3: CASSYSGKSTDTQYF
size: once; J: TRBJ1-2; V: TRBV6-4; D: TRBD1; DNA: TGTGCCAGCAGGGAACTGACAGGGTCGAGGGATGGCTACACCTTC; CDR3: CASRELTGSRDGYTF
size: -; J: TRBJ2-1; V: TRBV9; D: -; DNA: TGTGCCAGCAGCGTAGGGGCCAGCTCCTACAATGAGCAGTTCTTC; CDR3: CASSVGASSYNEQFF
size: -; J: TRBJ1-1; V: TRBV18; D: TRBD1; DNA: TGTGCCAGCTCACCAAACTCGGACAGGGGGAGGATTGAAGCTTTCTTT; CDR3: CASSPNSDRGRIEAFF
size: -; J: TRBJ1-2; V: TRBV18; D: -; DNA: TGTGCCAGCTCACCGCTCGAGGGGGGCTACACCTTC; CDR3: CASSPLEGGYTF
size: -; J: TRBJ1-1; V: TRBV6-5; D: -; DNA: TGTGCCAGCAGTTACTCGATAGGTGGGGGACACACTGAAGCTTTCTTT; CDR3: CASSYSIGGGHTEAFF
size: -; J: TRBJ1-4; V: TRBV12-3/TRBV12-4; D: -; DNA: TGTGCCAGCAGTTTTAACGAAAAACTGTTTTTT; CDR3: CASSFNEKLFF
size: -; J: TRBJ1-1; V: TRBV6-5; D: -; DNA: TGTGCCGGGTCGACAGGCTCAAACACTGAAGCTTTCTTT; CDR3: CAGSTGSNTEAFF
size: -; J: TRBJ1-2; V: TRBV19; D: -; DNA: TGTGCCAGTAGTAGCCCACAGGGTTCTCTTCTCTATGGCTACACCTTC; CDR3: CASSSPQGSLLYGYTF
size: -; J: TRBJ1-2; V: TRBV29-1; D: -; DNA: TGCAGCGTTGAAGGGGGCGGCTACACCTTC; CDR3: CSVEGGGYTF